The T cell receptor (beta chain) described here comes from a study of T cells in Graves' hyperthyroidism and ophthalmopathy. Study-level findings and limits: Most thyroid-expanded clonotypes above 0.001 were also found in blood.

TCR beta CDR3 region amplification was performed from RNA transcripts. HTBI primers were employed in a first-round RT-PCR of the TCR CDR3. Using its own MiXCR run on the multiplex PCR reads, TCRdb lists one record per CDR3 protein. The table has about 840,000 distinct CDR3 sequences, 35% to 40% seen once; the top ten hold approximately 8.7%. Aged 18 to 65, the patients had hyperthyroidism that was newly diagnosed and had lasted under 2 months. Based on clinical symptoms, serum thyroxine and TRAb, thyroid ultrasound and orbital computed tomography, diagnoses were reached. In the case of this clonotype: Its antigen is undetermined. The junction does not match germline at one end; this may be a read error.

The source is a man younger than 35 with Graves' hyperthyroidism. Input material: blood.

In DNA, the CDR3 is TGCGCCAGCAGCCAGACTAGGGGCACCCTCTATGGCTACACCTTC. Residues: CASSQTRGTLYGYTF. V and J are TRBV7-9 and TRBJ1-2, with D possibly matching TRBD1 (5 bases). Germline lookup yields CDR1 SEHNR and CDR2 FQNEAQ (reference sequence). CDR3 length: 15 residues. Full variable domain (rest looked up from reference TRBV7-9 and TRBJ1-2): DTGVSQNPRHKITKRGQNVTFRCDPISEHNRLYWYRQTLGQGPEFLTYFQNEAQLEKSRLLSDRFSAERPKGSFSTLEIQRTEQGDSAMYLCASSQTRGTLYGYTFGSGTRLTVV.